The 30 T cell receptor beta chains below all came from one sample that was sequenced in a study of T cells in Graves' hyperthyroidism and ophthalmopathy. Authors of the study amplified TCR beta CDR3 regions from RNA transcripts. HTBI primers drove first-round RT-PCR of the TCR CDR3. MiXCR, run by TCRdb on the multiplex PCR reads, gives a single entry per CDR3 protein. This table holds 700,000 to 850,000 distinct CDR3 sequences, over 35% found once. The sequenced sample consisted of blood. These receptors came from a woman aged 40 to 50 with Graves' hyperthyroidism.

This clonotype turned up a few times. The rearrangement uses TRBV29-1 and TRBJ1-1; D is perhaps TRBD1 (6 bases). Germline CDR1 SQVTM, CDR2 ANQGSEA. The CDR3 loop spans 13 amino acids. The ends were cut back, 6 bases at V and 5 bases at J, with 16 bases in the middle. This CDR3 is CSVGGGGVTEAFF. The CDR3 DNA is TGCAGCGTCGGAGGGGGTGGAGTAACTGAAGCTTTCTTT.

This clonotype was observed many times. This chain connects TRBV29-1 to TRBJ1-1; 9 bases are shared with TRBD1. The CDR3 contains 13 residues. Germline CDR1 reads SQVTM; CDR2 reads ANQGSEA. The J segment lost 4 bases and the V segment lost 8 bases, leaving 8 bases of the junction unmatched. CDR3 protein: CSSDRGSFTEAFF. As DNA, the CDR3 is TGCAGCTCGGACAGGGGAAGTTTCACTGAAGCTTTCTTT.

The chain couples TRBV5-1 to TRBJ2-2; 7 bases align to TRBD2. The junction had 5 bases not matched to a gene; V was cut back by 3 bases and J by 3 bases. This CDR3 is 15 amino acids long. Germline CDR1 is SGHRS and CDR2 is YFSETQ. The CDR3: CASSYLRGDTGELFF. The CDR3, as DNA: TGCGCCAGCAGCTACCTACGGGGGGACACCGGGGAGCTGTTTTTT.

A remark on this clonotype: With a much larger clone just one base away, this may be a read error. The chain uses TRBV10-3 and TRBJ1-1, with D unresolved. V lost 5 bases to trimming and J lost 1 base, with 14 bases between them. Germline CDR1 reads ENHRY; CDR2 reads SYGVKD. The CDR3 consists of 15 residues. This CDR3 is CAISYSIYRNTEAFF. For the CDR3, the DNA is TGTGCCATCAGTTACTCGATTTACAGGAACACTGAAGCTTTCTTT.

This clonotype was detected many times. V and J are TRBV29-1 and TRBJ1-2; D call uncertain. The germline CDR1 and CDR2 sequences are SQVTM and ANQGSEA. Between the trimmed V and J ends, which lost 4 bases and 2 bases, there was a span of 8 bases. CDR3 length equals 12 residues. The chain's CDR3 is CSVVLGNYGYTF. DNA of the CDR3: TGCAGCGTTGTCCTAGGGAACTATGGCTACACCTTC.

This sequence joins TRBV12-3 or TRBV12-4 and TRBJ1-2; weak D call: TRBD1 (5 bases). This CDR3 spans 16 amino acids. Trimming removed 5 bases at V and 4 bases at J, with 20 bases between. CDR3 sequence: CASSPPGFQGSYGYTF. CDR3 nucleotides: TGTGCCAGCAGTCCCCCAGGTTTTCAGGGTTCCTATGGCTACACCTTC.

The chain couples TRBV6-5 to TRBJ1-2; TRBD1 might be the D (6 bases). This CDR3 contains 13 residues. Germline CDR1 is MNHEY and CDR2 is SVGAGI. Between the trimmed V and J ends, which lost 6 bases and 6 bases, there was a span of 14 bases. CDR3 residues: CASSRTAFDGYTF. DNA of the CDR3: TGTGCCAGCAGCCGGACAGCATTCGATGGCTACACCTTC.

The chain joins TRBV6-6 to TRBJ1-4; 7 nucleotides align to TRBD1. CDR1 and CDR2 (germline): MNHNY, SVGAGI (reference sequence). This CDR3 comprises 13 residues. The J segment lost 8 bases and the V segment lost 6 bases, leaving 6 bases of the junction unmatched. For the CDR3, the DNA is TGTGCCAGCAGCCAGGGGGGGGGAGAAAAACTGTTTTTT. Protein product: CASSQGGGEKLFF.

As concerns this clonotype: This may arise from a read error, as a much more abundant clone is one base away. The CDR3 does not close with the conserved phenylalanine or tryptophan, likely indicating a read error. The rearrangement uses TRBV20-1 and TRBJ1-1; D is possibly TRBD1 (6 bases). Germline-derived CDR1 and CDR2 are DFQATT and SNEGSKA (reference sequence). This CDR3 comprises 12 residues. Trimming cost V 5 bases and J 1 base, with 8 bases left between them. As DNA, the CDR3 is TGCAGTGCTTTACAGGGGAACACTGAAGCTTTCTAT. It translates to CSALQGNTEAFY.

V and J are TRBV6-5 and TRBJ1-1; D gene uncertain. The CDR3 has 12 amino acids. CDR1 MNHEY and CDR2 SVGAGI come from the germline V gene. The V end lost 3 bases, the J end lost 5 bases, and 7 bases lay between the germline ends. CDR3 DNA: TGTGCCAGCAGTTATCGGCTGACTGAAGCTTTCTTT. Protein product: CASSYRLTEAFF.

This clonotype was seen a few times. The V and J genes are TRBV7-4 and TRBJ2-5; weak D call: TRBD2 (5 bases). The CDR3 contains 15 residues. V was clipped by 5 bases and J by 2 bases, with 15 bases between them. Germline-derived CDR1 and CDR2 are SGHVT and SQSDAQ. The CDR3 DNA reads TGTGCCAGCAGCCGCTCCACTGACTATCAAGAGACCCAGTACTTC. Protein sequence: CASSRSTDYQETQYF.

The chain combines TRBV29-1 with TRBJ2-7, with D maybe TRBD2 (6 bases). This CDR3 comprises 14 residues. With 1 base removed from V and 3 bases from J, the gap between germline ends came to 13 bases. Per germline, CDR1 SQVTM and CDR2 ANQGSEA. The CDR3 region has the DNA TGCAGCGTTGAAGTTAGCGGTCAGGGCTACGAGCAGTACTTC. It encodes CSVEVSGQGYEQYF.

This clonotype was seen many times. V usage is TRBV29-1 and J usage is TRBJ2-2; no firm D call. V was pared by 4 bases and J by 6 bases, with 12 bases between. The CDR3 extends over 13 amino acids. CDR1 is SQVTM, CDR2 ANQGSEA, per germline. The CDR3 DNA sequence: TGCAGCGTTGTTCCGAAGGTCGCCGGGGAGCTGTTTTTT. Protein sequence: CSVVPKVAGELFF.

The chain links TRBV20-1 to TRBJ1-4; a weak D match, TRBD1 (6 bases). The CDR3 has 15 amino acids. Germline CDR1 is DFQATT and CDR2 is SNEGSKA (reference sequence). V was clipped by 0 bases and J by 8 bases, with 16 bases between them. The CDR3: CSARDPQGIGEKLFF. The CDR3 region has the DNA TGCAGTGCTAGAGACCCTCAGGGGATCGGGGAAAAACTGTTTTTT.

The J gene is TRBJ2-7, the V gene TRBV19; TRBD2 might be the D (6 bases). CDR3 length equals 14 residues. The germline V and J ends were trimmed by 1 base and 6 bases, with 13 bases remaining between them. Germline V gene sequence: CDR1 LNHDA, CDR2 SQIVND (reference sequence). As DNA, the CDR3 is TGTGCCAGTAGTATAGTAGGAGGGTTACGCGAGCAGTACTTC. As protein: CASSIVGGLREQYF.

This clonotype was observed a few times. The rearrangement joins TRBV10-3 to TRBJ2-2, with a possible D match to TRBD2 (5 bases). The CDR3 runs 14 residues. Germline values: CDR1 ENHRY, CDR2 SYGVKD. Between the trimmed V and J ends, which lost 10 bases and 8 bases, there was a span of 20 bases. The CDR3 reads CASYAPGLGGELFF. In nucleotides, the CDR3 is TGTGCCAGTTATGCACCGGGGTTGGGTGGGGAGCTGTTTTTT.

V usage is TRBV7-2 and J usage is TRBJ2-1, with 10 bases identical to TRBD2. This CDR3 comprises 15 residues. CDR1 is SGHTA and CDR2 is FQGNSA in the germline V gene. Trimming cost V 6 bases and J 3 bases; bases outside gene matches: 5. CDR3 protein: CASRLLAGDYNEQFF. The CDR3 nucleotides are TGTGCCAGCAGGTTGCTAGCGGGAGACTACAATGAGCAGTTCTTC.

The chain joins TRBV10-1 to TRBJ2-7; TRBD2 might be the D (6 bases). Trimming left V 2 bases short and J 9 bases short, with 17 bases between. This CDR3 comprises 14 residues. Germline lookup yields CDR1 WNHNN and CDR2 SYGVQD (reference sequence). Written as DNA, the CDR3 is TGCGCCAGCAGTGAGGAGGGGACTTCCGACGCGCAGTACTTC. The encoded protein is CASSEEGTSDAQYF.

The rearrangement joins TRBV29-1 to TRBJ1-1, with D maybe TRBD1 (5 bases). Germline V lookup: CDR1 SQVTM, CDR2 ANQGSEA. The CDR3 is 14 residues long. V was shortened by 6 bases and J by 0 bases, with 14 bases between the two germline ends. The CDR3, as DNA: TGCAGCGTAGAGTCTGGGGCCATGAACACTGAAGCTTTCTTT. Amino acids: CSVESGAMNTEAFF.

The chain combines TRBV10-3 with TRBJ2-3, with a weak D call TRBD1 (6 bases). CDR1 and CDR2 from the germline V gene are ENHRY and SYGVKD. This CDR3 is built from 13 residues. Between the trimmed V and J ends, which lost 6 bases and 4 bases, there was a span of 11 bases. CDR3 sequence (DNA): TGTGCCATCAGATACAGGGAAGCAGATACGCAGTATTTT. It yields the protein CAIRYREADTQYF.

The rearrangement joins TRBV7-2 to TRBJ1-1; no clear D. V was cut by 6 bases and J by 11 bases, with 13 bases left in between. The germline gives CDR1 SGHTA, CDR2 FQGNSA. CDR3 length: 11 amino acids. The CDR3 DNA is TGTGCCAGCAGTTACTCGGTAGGCGCTTTCTTT. This codes for CASSYSVGAFF. The full variable domain, its missing parts supplied by reference TRBV7-2 and TRBJ1-1, is GAGVSQSPSNKVTEKGKDVELRCDPISGHTALYWYRQSLGQGLEFLIYFQGNSAPDKSGLPSDRFSAERTGGSVSTLTIQRTQQEDSAVYLCASSYSVGAFFGQGTRLTVV.

In its sample, this clonotype was seen many times. The chain combines TRBV9 with TRBJ1-3; D perhaps matches TRBD1 (5 bases). Germline lookup yields CDR1 SGDLS and CDR2 YYNGEE. The CDR3 loop spans 15 amino acids. Deletions cut 3 bases from V and 1 base from J, with 11 bases between. CDR3 residues: CASSGGSGSGNTIYF. CDR3 DNA: TGTGCCAGCAGCGGGGGGTCGGGGTCTGGAAACACCATATATTTT.

The rearrangement links TRBV6-6 to TRBJ1-6; 9 bases match TRBD1. The V gene end was trimmed by 5 bases and the J gene end by 10 bases; junction bases not matched to a gene: 12. There are 16 residues in the CDR3. Looked up from germline, CDR1 is MNHNY and CDR2 is SVGAGI (reference sequence). Here the CDR3 DNA reads TGTGCCAGCAGTGCTATCATCACAGGGGGCTTATCACCCCTCCACTTT. Its translation: CASSAIITGGLSPLHF.

This chain uses TRBV10-1 with TRBJ2-3; D is undetermined. Germline V gene sequence: CDR1 WNHNN, CDR2 SYGVQD (reference sequence). Trimming took off 1 base at V and 14 bases at J, with 16 bases between the two ends. This CDR3 spans 13 amino acids. The CDR3 reads CASSEYRGSARYF. Written as DNA, the CDR3 is TGCGCCAGCAGTGAGTATCGCGGATCGGCTCGGTATTTT.

This sequence joins TRBV6-6 and TRBJ1-2, with 8 bases that match TRBD1. V gave up 6 bases and J gave up 7 bases; unmatched junction bases: 7. There are 13 residues in the CDR3. CDR1 is MNHNY and CDR2 is SVGAGI in the germline V gene (reference sequence). CDR3 nucleotide sequence: TGTGCCAGCAGAGTCATCCAGGGGGCTGGCTACACCTTC. Its protein is CASRVIQGAGYTF.

This clonotype was seen many times. The chain uses TRBV10-1 and TRBJ1-5; D gene ambiguous. Germline CDR1 is WNHNN and CDR2 is SYGVQD (reference sequence). Deletions cut 8 bases from V and 3 bases from J, with 5 bases between. This CDR3 has 11 residues. CDR3 DNA: TGCGCCAGCCCCAACAATCAGCCCCAGCATTTT. Translating it yields CASPNNQPQHF.

The J gene is TRBJ1-2, the V gene TRBV6-5; D call uncertain. Germline assignment: CDR1 MNHEY and CDR2 SVGAGI. V was trimmed by 1 base and J by 8 bases, leaving 14 bases between them. The CDR3 loop spans 14 amino acids. CDR3: CASSYFSGLGGYTF. The CDR3 nucleotides are TGTGCCAGCAGTTACTTCTCCGGCCTGGGGGGCTACACCTTC.

This rearrangement joins TRBV2 to TRBJ1-5; 8 bases agree with TRBD1. The V and J ends lost 8 bases and 7 bases, in that order; junction bases with no gene match: 13. The CDR3 runs to 15 residues. Germline CDR1 reads SNHLY; CDR2 reads FYNNEI. The CDR3 sequence: CASSGLQGAEQPQHF. As DNA, the CDR3 is TGTGCCAGCTCAGGGTTGCAGGGGGCCGAGCAGCCCCAGCATTTT.

Worth noting for this clonotype: One junction end does not reproduce the germline sequence, and a read error may be involved. The chain uses TRBV5-1 and TRBJ2-7; 10 bases fit TRBD1. The CDR3 is 13 amino acids. CDR1 SGHRS and CDR2 YFSETQ come from the germline V gene. CDR3: CASKGQGNYEQYF. DNA of the CDR3: TGTGCCAGCAAGGGACAGGGGAACTACGAGCAGTACTTC.

The chain combines TRBV7-9 with TRBJ1-6, with 9 bases aligning to TRBD1. Losses at the gene ends were 1 base for V and 1 base for J; bases not matched to a gene: 11. Germline V gene data show CDR1 as SEHNR and CDR2 as FQNEAQ (reference sequence). This CDR3 has 20 residues. CDR3 coding DNA: TGTGCCAGCAGCTTAGAGGATAACAGGGGGCCTGAGTCCTATAATTCACCCCTCCACTTT. Its translation: CASSLEDNRGPESYNSPLHF.